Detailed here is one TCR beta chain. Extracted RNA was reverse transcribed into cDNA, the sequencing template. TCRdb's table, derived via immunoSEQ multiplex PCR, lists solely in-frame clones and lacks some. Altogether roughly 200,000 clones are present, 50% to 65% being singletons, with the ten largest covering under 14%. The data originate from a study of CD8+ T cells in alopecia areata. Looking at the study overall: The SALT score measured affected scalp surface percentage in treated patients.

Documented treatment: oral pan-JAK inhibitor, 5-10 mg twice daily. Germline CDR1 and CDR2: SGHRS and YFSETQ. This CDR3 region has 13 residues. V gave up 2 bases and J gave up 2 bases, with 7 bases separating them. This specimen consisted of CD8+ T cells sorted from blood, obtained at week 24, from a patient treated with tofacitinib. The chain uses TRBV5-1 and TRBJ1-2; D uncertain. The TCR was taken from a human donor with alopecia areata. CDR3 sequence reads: CASSFGGNYGYTF. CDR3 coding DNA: TGCGCCAGCAGCTTCGGCGGGAACTATGGCTACACCTTC.